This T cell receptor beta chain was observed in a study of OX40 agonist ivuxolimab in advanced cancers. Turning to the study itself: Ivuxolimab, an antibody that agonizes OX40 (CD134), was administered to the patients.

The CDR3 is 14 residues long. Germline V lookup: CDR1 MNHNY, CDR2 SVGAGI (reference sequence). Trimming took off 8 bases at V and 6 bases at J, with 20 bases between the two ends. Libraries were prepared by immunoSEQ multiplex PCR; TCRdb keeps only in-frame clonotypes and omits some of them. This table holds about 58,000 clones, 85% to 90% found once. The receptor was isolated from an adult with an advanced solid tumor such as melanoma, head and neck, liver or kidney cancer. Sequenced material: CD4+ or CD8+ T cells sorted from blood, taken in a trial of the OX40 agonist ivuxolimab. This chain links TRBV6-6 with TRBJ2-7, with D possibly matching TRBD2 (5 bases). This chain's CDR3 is CASGSAGPPSEQYF. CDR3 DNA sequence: TGTGCCAGCGGGAGCGCTGGTCCACCCAGCGAGCAGTACTTC.